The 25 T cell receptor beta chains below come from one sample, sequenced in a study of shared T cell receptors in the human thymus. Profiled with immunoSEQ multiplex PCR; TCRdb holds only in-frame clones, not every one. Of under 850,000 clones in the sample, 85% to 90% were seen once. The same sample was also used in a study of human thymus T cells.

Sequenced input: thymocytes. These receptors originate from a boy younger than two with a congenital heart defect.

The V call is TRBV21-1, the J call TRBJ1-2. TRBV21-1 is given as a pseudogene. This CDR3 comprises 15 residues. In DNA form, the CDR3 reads TGTGCCAGCAGCACTTCTCCCGGGAGGAACTATGGCTACACCTTC. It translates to CASSTSPGRNYGYTF.

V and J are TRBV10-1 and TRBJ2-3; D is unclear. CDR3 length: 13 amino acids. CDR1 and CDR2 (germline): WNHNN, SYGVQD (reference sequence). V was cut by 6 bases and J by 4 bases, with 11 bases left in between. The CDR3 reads CASSPLYPDTQYF. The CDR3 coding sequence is TGCGCCAGCAGCCCACTATACCCAGATACGCAGTATTTT.

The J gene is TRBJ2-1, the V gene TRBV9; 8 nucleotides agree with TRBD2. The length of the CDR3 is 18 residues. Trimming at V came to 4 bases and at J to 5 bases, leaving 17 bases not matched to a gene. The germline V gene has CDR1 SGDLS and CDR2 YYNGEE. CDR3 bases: TGTGCCAGCAGCCCACGGCGAATGTGCGGGACTAGACACAATGAGCAGTTCTTC. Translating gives CASSPRRMCGTRHNEQFF.

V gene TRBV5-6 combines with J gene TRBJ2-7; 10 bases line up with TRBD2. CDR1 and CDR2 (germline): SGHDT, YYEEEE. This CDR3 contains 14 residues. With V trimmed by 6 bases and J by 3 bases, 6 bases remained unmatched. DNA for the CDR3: TGTGCCAGCAAGTCACTAGCGGGACTCTACGAGCAGTACTTC. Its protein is CASKSLAGLYEQYF.

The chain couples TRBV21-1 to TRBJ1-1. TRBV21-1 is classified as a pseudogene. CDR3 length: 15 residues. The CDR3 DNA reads TGTGCCAGCACCGACTTGGGAGGGAGGAACACTGAAGCTTTCTTT. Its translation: CASTDLGGRNTEAFF.

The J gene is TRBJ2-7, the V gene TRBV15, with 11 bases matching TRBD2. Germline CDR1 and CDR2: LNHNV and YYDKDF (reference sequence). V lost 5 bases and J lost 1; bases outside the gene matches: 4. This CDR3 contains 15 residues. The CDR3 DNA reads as TGTGCCACCAGCGTAGGGACTAGCGGTTCCTACGAGCAGTACTTC. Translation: CATSVGTSGSYEQYF.

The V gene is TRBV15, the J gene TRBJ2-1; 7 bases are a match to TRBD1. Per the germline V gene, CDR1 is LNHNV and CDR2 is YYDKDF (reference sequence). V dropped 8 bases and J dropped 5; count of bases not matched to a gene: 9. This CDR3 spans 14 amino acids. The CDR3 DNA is TGTGCCACCGTCCGGGACAGAATCCACAATGAGCAGTTCTTC. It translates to CATVRDRIHNEQFF.

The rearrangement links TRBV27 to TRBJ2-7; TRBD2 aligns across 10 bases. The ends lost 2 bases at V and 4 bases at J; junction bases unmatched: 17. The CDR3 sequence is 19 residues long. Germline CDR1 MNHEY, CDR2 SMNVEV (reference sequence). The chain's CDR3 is CASSLMPAGGSPPTYEQYF. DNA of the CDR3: TGTGCCAGCAGTTTAATGCCAGCGGGAGGGTCCCCACCTACTTACGAGCAGTACTTC.

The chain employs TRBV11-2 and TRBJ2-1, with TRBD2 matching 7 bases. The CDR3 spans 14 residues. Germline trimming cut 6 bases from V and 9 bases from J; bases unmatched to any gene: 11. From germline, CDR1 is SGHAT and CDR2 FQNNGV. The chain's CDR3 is CASRHGTTECEQFF. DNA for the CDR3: TGTGCCAGCAGGCACGGGACTACCGAGTGTGAGCAGTTCTTC.

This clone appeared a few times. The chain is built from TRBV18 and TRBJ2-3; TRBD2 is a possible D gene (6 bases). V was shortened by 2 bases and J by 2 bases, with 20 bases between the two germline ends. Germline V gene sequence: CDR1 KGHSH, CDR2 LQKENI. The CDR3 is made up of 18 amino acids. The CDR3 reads CASSPEGTPQSTTDTQYF. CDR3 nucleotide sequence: TGTGCCAGCTCACCAGAGGGGACTCCCCAAAGCACCACAGATACGCAGTATTTT.

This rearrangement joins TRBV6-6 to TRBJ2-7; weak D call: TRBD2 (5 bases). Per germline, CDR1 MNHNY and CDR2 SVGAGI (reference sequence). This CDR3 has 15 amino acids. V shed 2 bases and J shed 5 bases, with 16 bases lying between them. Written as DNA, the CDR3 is TGTGCCAGCAGTTACCAGAATATGTCCGGGGACGAGCAGTACTTC. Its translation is CASSYQNMSGDEQYF.

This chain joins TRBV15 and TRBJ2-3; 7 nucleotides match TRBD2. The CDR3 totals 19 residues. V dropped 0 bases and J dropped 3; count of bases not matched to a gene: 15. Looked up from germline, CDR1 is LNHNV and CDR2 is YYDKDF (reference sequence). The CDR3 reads CATSRDCGGREVETDTQYF. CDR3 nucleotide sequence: TGTGCCACCAGCAGAGATTGTGGGGGGAGGGAGGTAGAAACAGATACGCAGTATTTT.

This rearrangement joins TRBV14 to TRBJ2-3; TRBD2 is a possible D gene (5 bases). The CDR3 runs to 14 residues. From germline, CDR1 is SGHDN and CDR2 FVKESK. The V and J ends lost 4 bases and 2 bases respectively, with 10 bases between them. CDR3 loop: CASSPKRFTDTQYF. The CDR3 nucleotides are TGTGCCAGCAGCCCCAAGCGGTTCACAGATACGCAGTATTTT.

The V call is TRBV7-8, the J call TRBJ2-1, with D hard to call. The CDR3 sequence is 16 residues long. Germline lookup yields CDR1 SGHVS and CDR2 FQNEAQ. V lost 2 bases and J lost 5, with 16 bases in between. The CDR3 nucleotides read TGTGCCAGCAGCTTACTTCTACCTCGAGAGGACAATGAGCAGTTCTTC. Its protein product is CASSLLLPREDNEQFF.

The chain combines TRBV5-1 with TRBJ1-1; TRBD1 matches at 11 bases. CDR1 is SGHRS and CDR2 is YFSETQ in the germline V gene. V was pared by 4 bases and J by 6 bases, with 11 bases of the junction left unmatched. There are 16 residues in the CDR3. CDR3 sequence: CASSIRTGGTGPEAFF. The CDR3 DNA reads TGCGCCAGCAGCATAAGGACAGGGGGCACCGGTCCTGAAGCTTTCTTT. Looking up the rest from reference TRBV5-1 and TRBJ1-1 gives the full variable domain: KAGVTQTPRYLIKTRGQQVTLSCSPISGHRSVSWYQQTPGQGLQFLFEYFSETQRNKGNFPGRFSGRQFSNSRSEMNVSTLELGDSALYLCASSIRTGGTGPEAFFGQGTRLTVV.

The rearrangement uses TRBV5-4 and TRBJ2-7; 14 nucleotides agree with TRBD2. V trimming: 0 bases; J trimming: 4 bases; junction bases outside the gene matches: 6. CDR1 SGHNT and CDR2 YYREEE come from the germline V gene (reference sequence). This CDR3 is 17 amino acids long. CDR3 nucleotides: TGTGCCAGCAGCTTGGAGGGACTAGCGGGAGCGGTATACGAGCAGTACTTC. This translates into CASSLEGLAGAVYEQYF.

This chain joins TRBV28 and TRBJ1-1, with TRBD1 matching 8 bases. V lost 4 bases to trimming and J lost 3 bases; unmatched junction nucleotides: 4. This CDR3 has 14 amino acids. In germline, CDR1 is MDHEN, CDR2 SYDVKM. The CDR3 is CASSYPDRDTEAFF. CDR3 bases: TGTGCCAGCAGTTACCCGGACAGGGACACTGAAGCTTTCTTT.

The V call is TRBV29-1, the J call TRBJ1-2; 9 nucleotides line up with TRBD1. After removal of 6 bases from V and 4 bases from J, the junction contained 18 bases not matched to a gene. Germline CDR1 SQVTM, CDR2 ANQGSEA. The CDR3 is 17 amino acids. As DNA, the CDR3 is TGCAGCGTAAAATCCCGCCGGGACAGGGAATTTGGCTATGGCTACACCTTC. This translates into CSVKSRRDREFGYGYTF.

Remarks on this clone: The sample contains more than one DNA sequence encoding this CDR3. In nucleotides, the CDR3 is TGCGCCAGCAGCCAAGACAGGGCGAGCTCCTACGAGCAGTACTTC. Translating it yields CASSQDRASSYEQYF. V and J are TRBV4-3 and TRBJ2-7; TRBD1 might be the D (5 bases). The germline CDR1 and CDR2 sequences are LGHNA and YSLEER. The CDR3 consists of 15 residues. Trimming took off 0 bases at V and 0 bases at J, with 9 bases between the two ends.

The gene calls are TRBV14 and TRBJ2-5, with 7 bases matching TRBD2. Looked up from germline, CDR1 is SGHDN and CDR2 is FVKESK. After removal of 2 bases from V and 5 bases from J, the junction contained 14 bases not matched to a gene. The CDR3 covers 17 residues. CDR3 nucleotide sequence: TGTGCCAGCAGCCAAATCCCCCCGGGGGGTCCCGGGGAGACCCAGTACTTC. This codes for CASSQIPPGGPGETQYF. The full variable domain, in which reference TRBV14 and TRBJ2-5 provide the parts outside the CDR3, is EAGVTQFPSHSVIEKGQTVTLRCDPISGHDNLYWYRRVMGKEIKFLLHFVKESKQDESGMPNNRFLAERTGGTYSTLKVQPAELEDSGVYFCASSQIPPGGPGETQYFGPGTRLLVL.

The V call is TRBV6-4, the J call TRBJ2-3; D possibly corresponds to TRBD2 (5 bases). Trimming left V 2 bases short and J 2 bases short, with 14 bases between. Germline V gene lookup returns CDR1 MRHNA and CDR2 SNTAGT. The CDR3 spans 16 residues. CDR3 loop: CASSDPGLADTDTQYF. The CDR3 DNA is TGTGCCAGCAGTGACCCCGGGCTAGCCGACACAGATACGCAGTATTTT.

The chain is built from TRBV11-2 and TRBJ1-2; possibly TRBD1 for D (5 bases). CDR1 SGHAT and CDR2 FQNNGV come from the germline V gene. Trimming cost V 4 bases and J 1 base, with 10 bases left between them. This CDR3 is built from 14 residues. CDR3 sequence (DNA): TGTGCCAGCAGCTCTCAGGGTTTTAACTATGGCTACACCTTC. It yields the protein CASSSQGFNYGYTF.

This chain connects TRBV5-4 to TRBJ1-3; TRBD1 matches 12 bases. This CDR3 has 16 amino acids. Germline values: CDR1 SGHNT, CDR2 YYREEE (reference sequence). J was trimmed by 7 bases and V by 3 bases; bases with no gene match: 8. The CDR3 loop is CASSSPGQGAKNTIYF. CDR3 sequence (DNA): TGTGCCAGCAGCTCGCCGGGACAGGGGGCGAAGAACACCATATATTTT.

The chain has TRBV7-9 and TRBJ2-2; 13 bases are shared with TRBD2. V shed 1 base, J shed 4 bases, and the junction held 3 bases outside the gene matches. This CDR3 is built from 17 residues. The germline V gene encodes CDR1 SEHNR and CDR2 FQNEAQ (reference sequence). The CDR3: CASSLGRTSGSTGELFF. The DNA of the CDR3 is TGTGCCAGCAGCTTAGGTAGGACTAGCGGGAGCACCGGGGAGCTGTTTTTT.

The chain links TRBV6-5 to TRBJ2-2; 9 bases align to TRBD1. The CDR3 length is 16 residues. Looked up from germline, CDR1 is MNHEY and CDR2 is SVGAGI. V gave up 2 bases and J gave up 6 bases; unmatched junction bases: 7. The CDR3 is CASSYGGTGPPGELFF. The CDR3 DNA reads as TGTGCCAGCAGTTACGGGGGGACAGGGCCCCCCGGGGAGCTGTTTTTT.